This T cell receptor beta chain was found in a study of spatial heterogeneity in lung cancer. Overall study: Alpha-chain detections were consistently fewer than beta-chain detections among the sequences. On average, each unique TCR and UMI combination appeared more than ten times in raw reads.

In its sample, this clonotype ranks as medium-sized. In the library, each TCR cDNA molecule bore its own unique molecular identifier. TCRdb reanalysed the 5' RACE reads using MiXCR and keeps one entry per CDR3 protein. The table shows 4,000 or so distinct CDR3 sequences, with 7% occurring only once. As for time point: sample taken at primary tumor resection. No cell sorting; template was whole RNA from tumor, lung tissue or PBMC. The donor population consisted of approximately 68 patients with untreated, early-stage non-small cell lung cancer. This TCR came from a male donor with early-stage non-small cell lung cancer. Sequenced here: normal lung tissue next to the tumor, sampled at surgery.

The CDR3 reads CATSTTTGGFTDTQYF. DNA for the CDR3: TGTGCCACCAGCACAACGACAGGGGGCTTCACAGATACGCAGTATTTT. The V call is TRBV15, the J call TRBJ2-3, with 10 positions matching TRBD1. Germline CDR1 LNHNV, CDR2 YYDKDF (reference sequence). The CDR3 totals 16 residues. Unmatched junction bases numbered 6, after V lost 4 bases and J lost 2 bases.